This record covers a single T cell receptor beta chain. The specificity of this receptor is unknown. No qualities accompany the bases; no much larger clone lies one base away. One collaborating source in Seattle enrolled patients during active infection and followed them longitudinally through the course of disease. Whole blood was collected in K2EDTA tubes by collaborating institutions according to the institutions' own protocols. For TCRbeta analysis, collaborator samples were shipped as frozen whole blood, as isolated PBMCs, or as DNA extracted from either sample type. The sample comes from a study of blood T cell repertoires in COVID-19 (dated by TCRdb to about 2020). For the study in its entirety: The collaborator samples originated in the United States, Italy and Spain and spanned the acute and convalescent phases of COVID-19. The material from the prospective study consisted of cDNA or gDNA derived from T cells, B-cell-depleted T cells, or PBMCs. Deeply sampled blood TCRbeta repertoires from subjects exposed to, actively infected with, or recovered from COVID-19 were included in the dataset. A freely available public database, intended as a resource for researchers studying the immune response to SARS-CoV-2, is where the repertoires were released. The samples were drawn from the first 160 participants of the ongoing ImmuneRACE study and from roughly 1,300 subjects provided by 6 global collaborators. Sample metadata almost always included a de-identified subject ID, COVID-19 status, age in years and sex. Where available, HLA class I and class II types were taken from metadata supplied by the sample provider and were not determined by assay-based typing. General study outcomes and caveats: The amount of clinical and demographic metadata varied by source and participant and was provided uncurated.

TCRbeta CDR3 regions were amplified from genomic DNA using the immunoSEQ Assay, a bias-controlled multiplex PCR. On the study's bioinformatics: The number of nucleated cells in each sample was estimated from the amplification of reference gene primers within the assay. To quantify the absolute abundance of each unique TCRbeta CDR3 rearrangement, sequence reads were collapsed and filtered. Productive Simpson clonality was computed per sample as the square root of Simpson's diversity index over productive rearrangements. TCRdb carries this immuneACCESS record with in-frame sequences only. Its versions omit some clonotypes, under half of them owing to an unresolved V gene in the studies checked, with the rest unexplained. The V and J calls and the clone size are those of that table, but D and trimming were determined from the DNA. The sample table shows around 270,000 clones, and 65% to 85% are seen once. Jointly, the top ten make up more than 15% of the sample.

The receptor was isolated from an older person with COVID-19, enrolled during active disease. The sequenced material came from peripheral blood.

The DNA is as follows: TGTGCCAGCAGTTACTCGGGACAGGCTTATGGCTACACCTTC. Its protein is CASSYSGQAYGYTF. Here the chain combines TRBV6-2 or TRBV6-3 and TRBJ1-2, with 8 middle bases fitting TRBD1. The CDR3 sequence holds 14 residues, the cysteine and phenylalanine included. Left in the record is the CDR3 DNA by itself, 42 bases read in frame from the first base. The germline V gene provides CDR1 MNHEY and CDR2 SVGEGT. V has 0 bases trimmed and J has 5 bases trimmed; junction bases matching no gene number 2.